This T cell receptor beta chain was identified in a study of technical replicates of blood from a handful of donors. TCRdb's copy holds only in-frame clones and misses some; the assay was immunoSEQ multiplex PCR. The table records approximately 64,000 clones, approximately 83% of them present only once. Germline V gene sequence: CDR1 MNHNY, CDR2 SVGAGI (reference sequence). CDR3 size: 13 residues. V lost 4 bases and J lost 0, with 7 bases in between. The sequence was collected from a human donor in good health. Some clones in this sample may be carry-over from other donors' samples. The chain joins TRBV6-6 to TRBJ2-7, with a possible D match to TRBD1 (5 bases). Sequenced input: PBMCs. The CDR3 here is CASSWGSSYEQYF. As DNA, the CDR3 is TGTGCCAGCAGTTGGGGCAGCTCCTACGAGCAGTACTTC.